This paragraph reports one T cell receptor (beta chain). The source of the sample is a study of blood T cell repertoires in COVID-19. The V end lost 0 bases, the J end lost 6 bases, and 16 bases lay between the germline ends. Germline V lookup: CDR1 LGHDT, CDR2 YNNKEL (reference sequence). This CDR3 region has 16 residues. The protocol was immunoSEQ multiplex PCR, while the TCRdb copy is restricted to in-frame clones and leaves out a portion. The sample carries about 98,000 clones, approximately 86% recorded once. The source is a man between 65 and 80 years old with active or convalescent COVID-19. The sequenced sample consisted of peripheral blood. The V call is TRBV3-1 (or the pseudogene TRBV3-2), the J call TRBJ2-3, with D possibly TRBD1 on 5 matching bases. CDR3 loop: CASSQEGHRGGDTQYF. CDR3 DNA: TGTGCCAGCAGCCAAGAGGGGCATCGTGGTGGGGATACGCAGTATTTT.